A single T cell receptor beta chain is shown here with its context. Its specificity is unknown. CDR3 length equals 14 residues. V lost 2 bases and J 4 bases, leaving 15 bases between the germline ends. Germline CDR1 and CDR2: GTSNPN and SVGIG (reference sequence). The time point here: cycle 4 day 1 (C4D1), after 5 to 7 weeks of nivolumab. Following autologous stem cell transplantation, relapse occurred in every patient, and exposure to brentuximab vedotin varied. Patients reached a best response of complete response, partial response or progressive disease. The record originates from a study of PD-1 blockade in classical Hodgkin lymphoma. Looking at the study overall: Patients had nivolumab dosed at 3 mg/kg, delivered intravenously every 2 weeks.

TCRdb keeps only in-frame clones here, not all; method: immunoSEQ multiplex PCR. This sample yields roughly 100,000 clones, of which roughly nine tenths are seen a single time; around 17% belongs to the top ten. Study-wide results and caveats: Baseline diversity was lower in partial responders and progressors than complete responders.

Sequenced material: peripheral blood mononuclear cells (PBMCs), taken before the fourth cycle of nivolumab. This receptor was identified in a human donor with classical Hodgkin lymphoma. The V gene is TRBV30, the J gene TRBJ2-7; D might be TRBD1 or TRBD2, each matching 5 bases. In DNA form, the CDR3 reads TGTGCCTGGAGTACGCACACGGGACGGTACGAGCAGTACTTC. This sequence encodes CAWSTHTGRYEQYF.